The rows below give T cell receptor beta chains drawn from one sample of a study of T cell responses to AZD1222 COVID-19 vaccine. Profiling relied on immunoSEQ multiplex PCR, and the TCRdb table lists in-frame clones only, not all of them. The sample has 80,000 or so clones; 90% to 95% are singletons. Sequenced here: peripheral blood, sampled on day 0 of MenACWY control vaccination. Receptors originate from an adult in good health. Both conserved end residues are part of each CDR3.

TRBJ1-2 | TRBV29-1 | CSVAPLGDYGYTF
TRBJ2-7 | TRBV20-1 | CSASFGGAYEQYF
TRBJ2-6 | TRBV9 | CASSETGTVSGANVLTF
TRBJ2-4 | TRBV5-6 | CASSLRREGLAKNIQYF
TRBJ2-7 | TRBV6-1 | CASSEGGLSYEQYF
TRBJ2-1 | TRBV10-3 | CAISDPRTGNEQFF
TRBJ2-1 | TRBV15 | CATSRDRGEPLGNEQFF
TRBJ2-5 | TRBV3-1/TRBV3-2 | CASSQDPSGRESWETQYF
TRBJ1-2 | TRBV5-1 | CASSLESEMNYGYTF
TRBJ2-1 | TRBV19 | CASSGIAPVAGVVIEQFF
TRBJ2-7 | TRBV5-6 | CASSTPDQGYEQYF